The 32 T cell receptor beta chains presented below share a single source sample, sequenced in a study of technical replicates of blood from several donors. Using immunoSEQ multiplex PCR, the repertoire was profiled, and TCRdb retains in-frame clones only, with some absent. Here the sample spans 40,000 to 60,000 clones, 86% being singletons. The sample taken for sequencing was PBMCs. Receptors originate from a human donor in good health. Some clones in this sample may be carry-over from other donors' samples.

The chain employs TRBV4-1 and TRBJ1-2; D is uncertain. V dropped 0 bases and J dropped 8 bases, with 4 bases sitting between them. This CDR3 is 11 amino acids long. Germline V lookup: CDR1 MGHRA, CDR2 YSYEKL. As DNA, the CDR3 is TGCGCCAGCAGCCAAGACCGGGGCTACACCTTC. Amino acid sequence: CASSQDRGYTF.

The rearrangement joins TRBV6-6 to TRBJ2-7; 8 bases map to TRBD1. The CDR3 has 15 amino acids. Germline V gives CDR1 MNHNY, CDR2 SVGAGI (reference sequence). V lost 5 bases to trimming and J lost 4 bases; unmatched junction nucleotides: 10. The CDR3 reads CASSPTGQGGYEQYF. Here the CDR3 DNA reads TGTGCCAGCAGTCCGACCGGACAGGGTGGATACGAGCAGTACTTC.

V is TRBV5-1 and J is TRBJ1-2; the match to TRBD1 covers 8 bases. The CDR3 has 18 residues. Trimming removed 1 base from V and 2 bases from J; junction bases left unmatched: 13. The V gene's germline CDR1 is SGHRS and CDR2 YFSETQ. CDR3 amino acids: CASSLYPRTGMMNYGYTF. The CDR3 DNA follows: TGCGCCAGCAGCTTGTACCCCCGGACAGGGATGATGAACTATGGCTACACCTTC.

The chain links TRBV7-2 to TRBJ2-7; perhaps TRBD1 as D (6 bases). V was pared by 5 bases and J by 6 bases, with 14 bases between. Germline loops: CDR1 SGHTA, CDR2 FQGNSA. The CDR3 runs to 13 residues. The CDR3 region is CASSDTGMGEQYF. CDR3 bases: TGTGCCAGCAGCGACACAGGGATGGGCGAGCAGTACTTC.

V gene TRBV27 combines with J gene TRBJ2-5; the D gene is possibly TRBD2 (6 bases). Between the trimmed V and J ends, which lost 8 bases and 4 bases, there was a span of 8 bases. Germline CDR1 and CDR2: MNHEY and SMNVEV (reference sequence). CDR3 size: 11 residues. The chain's CDR3 is CASRAGETQYF. In DNA form, the CDR3 reads TGTGCCAGCCGAGCGGGAGAGACCCAGTACTTC.

The rearrangement uses TRBV7-2 and TRBJ2-7; 13 positions match TRBD2. CDR1 is SGHTA and CDR2 is FQGNSA in the germline V gene. This CDR3 comprises 17 residues. With V trimmed by 2 bases and J by 6 bases, 10 bases remained unmatched. In DNA form, the CDR3 reads TGTGCCAGCAGCTTAAGCCCCGGGACTAGCGGGGCGCGCGAGCAGTACTTC. Protein: CASSLSPGTSGAREQYF.

This clone was seen more than once but under ten times. This chain links TRBV6-6 with TRBJ1-5; D not resolved. The CDR3 covers 14 residues. V shed 6 bases and J shed 0 bases, with 9 bases lying between them. Germline V lookup: CDR1 MNHNY, CDR2 SVGAGI (reference sequence). The CDR3 here is CASSHSDSNQPQHF. CDR3 DNA: TGTGCCAGCAGCCACAGTGATAGCAATCAGCCCCAGCATTTT.

J is TRBJ2-7 and V is TRBV19; D gene ambiguous. The V end lost 6 bases, the J end lost 0 bases, and 18 bases lay between the germline ends. This CDR3 spans 16 amino acids. The germline V gene encodes CDR1 LNHDA and CDR2 SQIVND (reference sequence). CDR3 sequence (DNA): TGTGCCAGTAGCCTTGCTGGAGCCTCAAGCTCCTACGAGCAGTACTTC. This codes for CASSLAGASSSYEQYF. The full variable domain, with the rest looked up from reference TRBV19 and TRBJ2-7, is DGGITQSPKYLFRKEGQNVTLSCEQNLNHDAMYWYRQDPGQGLRLIYYSQIVNDFQKGDIAEGYSVSREKKESFPLTVTSAQKNPTAFYLCASSLAGASSSYEQYFGPGTRLTVT.

The rearrangement joins TRBV5-4 to TRBJ2-7; 8 positions match TRBD1. Germline-derived CDR1 and CDR2 are SGHNT and YYREEE (reference sequence). J gave up 2 bases and V 4 bases, and 8 bases lay outside the gene matches. This CDR3 has 15 amino acids. CDR3 bases: TGTGCCAGCAGCCCCGGGACAGGACTACCCTACGAGCAGTACTTC. The encoded protein is CASSPGTGLPYEQYF.

The J gene is TRBJ2-7, the V gene TRBV18; 15 bases align to TRBD2. Germline CDR1 is KGHSH and CDR2 is LQKENI. Unmatched junction bases numbered 0, after V lost 5 bases and J lost 4 bases. The CDR3 extends over 14 amino acids. The CDR3 DNA reads TGTGCCAGCTCAGGGACTAGCGGGGGGTACGAGCAGTACTTC. It is translated as CASSGTSGGYEQYF.

This chain connects TRBV20-1 to TRBJ1-1; a possible D gene is TRBD1 (5 bases). Per germline, CDR1 DFQATT and CDR2 SNEGSKA (reference sequence). The CDR3 covers 11 residues. The DNA for the CDR3 is TGCAGCCTCGGAGGGACCACTGAAGCTTTCTTT. Its translation: CSLGGTTEAFF.

This sequence joins TRBV27 and TRBJ1-1; tentative D call: TRBD1 (5 bases). The CDR3 is 11 residues long. V dropped 4 bases and J dropped 11 bases, with 11 bases sitting between them. CDR1 and CDR2 from the germline V gene are MNHEY and SMNVEV (reference sequence). The CDR3 DNA is TGTGCCAGCAGTTACGCAGGGAGGGCTTTCTTT. Translating gives CASSYAGRAFF.

This chain joins TRBV7-9 and TRBJ2-7; 7 positions agree with TRBD1. J was trimmed by 0 bases and V by 8 bases; bases with no gene match: 4. This CDR3 is built from 13 residues. CDR1 is SEHNR, CDR2 FQNEAQ, per germline (reference sequence). CDR3 nucleotides: TGTGCCAGCGGCCGGGACAGCTCCTACGAGCAGTACTTC. Translated, it gives CASGRDSSYEQYF.

By sample fraction, this clone is medium-sized. This chain links TRBV29-1 with TRBJ1-1, with D perhaps TRBD1 (5 bases). Trimming removed 4 bases from V and 2 bases from J, with 11 bases in between. The CDR3 spans 13 residues. Germline V gene data show CDR1 as SQVTM and CDR2 as ANQGSEA. In DNA form, the CDR3 reads TGCAGCGTTGTTAGGGGTGGAAACACTGAAGCTTTCTTT. This translates into CSVVRGGNTEAFF.

This chain links TRBV4-3 with TRBJ2-3; D might be TRBD1 (5 bases). CDR1 and CDR2 from the germline V gene are LGHNA and YSLEER. The CDR3 covers 14 residues. Between the trimmed V and J ends, which lost 5 bases and 6 bases, there was a span of 15 bases. As DNA, the CDR3 is TGCGCCAGCAGCTCACTTGGGGCAGTCGATACGCAGTATTTT. Amino acids: CASSSLGAVDTQYF.

This clone appeared a single time. J is TRBJ1-2 and V is TRBV10-3, with 8 bases identical to TRBD1. V lost 11 bases to trimming and J lost 5 bases; unmatched junction nucleotides: 10. The germline V gene has CDR1 ENHRY and CDR2 SYGVKD. The CDR3 covers 13 residues. DNA for the CDR3: TGTGCCGTAAGCGGCGACAGGGGATATGGCTACACCTTC. Its protein is CAVSGDRGYGYTF.

The genes are TRBV19 and TRBJ1-6, with TRBD1 matching over 7 bases. The germline CDR1 and CDR2 sequences are LNHDA and SQIVND (reference sequence). After removal of 3 bases from V and 5 bases from J, the junction contained 4 bases not matched to a gene. This CDR3 is built from 15 residues. The CDR3 bases are TGTGCCAGTAGTATGGGGGACAGACATAATTCACCCCTCCACTTT. Amino acids: CASSMGDRHNSPLHF.

This sequence joins TRBV27 and TRBJ2-3, with D perhaps matching TRBD2 (6 bases). Germline CDR1 is MNHEY and CDR2 is SMNVEV (reference sequence). The CDR3 has 14 amino acids. Trimming took off 9 bases at V and 6 bases at J, with 19 bases between the two ends. In DNA, the CDR3 is TGTGCCAGTAATTCCCGCCTAGCGTGGGATACGCAGTATTTT. Translation gives CASNSRLAWDTQYF.

CDR3 amino acids: CASSYALSTDTQYF. The CDR3 coding sequence is TGTGCCAGCAGTTACGCTCTATCCACAGATACGCAGTATTTT. The chain is built from TRBV6-5 and TRBJ2-3; D gene ambiguous. The CDR3 sequence is 14 residues long. The V and J ends lost 2 bases and 2 bases respectively, with 8 bases between them. From germline, CDR1 is MNHEY and CDR2 SVGAGI.

A single count supports this clone. The chain has TRBV4-2 and TRBJ1-6; 12 positions agree with TRBD1. J lost 1 base, V lost 2 bases, and 6 bases had no gene match. This CDR3 spans 19 amino acids. CDR1 is LGHNA, CDR2 YNFKEQ, per germline. CDR3 bases: TGTGCCAGCAGCCAATCTCCGGGACAGGGGGCTTCCTATAATTCACCCCTCCACTTT. As protein: CASSQSPGQGASYNSPLHF.

The V gene is TRBV27, the J gene TRBJ2-7; 9 nucleotides agree with TRBD2. CDR1 is MNHEY, CDR2 SMNVEV, per germline (reference sequence). The CDR3 loop spans 15 amino acids. J gave up 2 bases and V 5 bases, and 7 bases lay outside the gene matches. The CDR3 nucleotides read TGTGCCAGCAGTGTAACGGGACTAGCTGCCTACGAGCAGTACTTC. This gives the protein CASSVTGLAAYEQYF.

The chain links TRBV9 to TRBJ1-2, with D uncertain. In germline, CDR1 is SGDLS, CDR2 YYNGEE. V shed 6 bases and J shed 2 bases, with 14 bases lying between them. The CDR3 has 14 residues. CDR3 sequence (DNA): TGTGCCAGCATTGATAGTAGGCGGAACTATGGCTACACCTTC. Protein: CASIDSRRNYGYTF.

This chain links TRBV27 with TRBJ2-2, with D possibly being TRBD2 (6 bases). V was clipped by 6 bases and J by 8 bases, with 16 bases between them. Germline lookup yields CDR1 MNHEY and CDR2 SMNVEV (reference sequence). The CDR3 has 14 residues. CDR3 sequence reads: CASSPGLLGGELFF. In DNA, the CDR3 is TGTGCCAGCAGCCCGGGACTTTTGGGGGGGGAGCTGTTTTTT.

This clone came up once. The chain employs TRBV12-1 and TRBJ2-1; no check of the table's D call, TRBD2, against the DNA was made. TRBV12-1 is reported as a pseudogene. The CDR3 runs 16 residues. The CDR3 coding sequence is TGTGCCAGCAGCCACTACATAGCGGGGTTAAACAATGAGCAGTTCTTC. Translation gives CASSHYIAGLNNEQFF.

The CDR3 reads CASSFLAGGRVDTQYF. The CDR3 DNA sequence: TGTGCCAGCAGCTTTTTAGCGGGAGGGCGAGTAGATACGCAGTATTTT. The chain employs TRBV7-2 and TRBJ2-3; 11 bases align to TRBD2. The CDR3 is 16 amino acids. Germline CDR1 SGHTA, CDR2 FQGNSA. After removal of 3 bases from V and 5 bases from J, the junction contained 7 bases not matched to a gene.

The chain combines TRBV5-4 with TRBJ1-6; tentative D call: TRBD1 (5 bases). The length of the CDR3 is 14 residues. Trimming left V 4 bases short and J 6 bases short, with 11 bases between. From germline, CDR1 is SGHNT and CDR2 YYREEE (reference sequence). The CDR3, as DNA: TGTGCCAGCAGCCCTGGGCAGGGTAATTCACCCCTCCACTTT. This gives the protein CASSPGQGNSPLHF. The full variable domain, its missing parts supplied by reference TRBV5-4 and TRBJ1-6, is ETGVTQSPTHLIKTRGQQVTLRCSSQSGHNTVSWYQQALGQGPQFIFQYYREEENGRGNFPPRFSGLQFPNYSSELNVNALELDDSALYLCASSPGQGNSPLHFGNGTRLTVT.

The V gene is TRBV7-9, the J gene TRBJ2-5; 9 nucleotides line up with TRBD1. Germline trimming cut 5 bases from V and 3 bases from J; bases unmatched to any gene: 4. CDR3 size: 14 residues. Germline CDR1 and CDR2: SEHNR and FQNEAQ (reference sequence). DNA for the CDR3: TGTGCCAGCAGCCGGGGACAGGGAGAAGAGACCCAGTACTTC. Translation: CASSRGQGEETQYF.

The chain employs TRBV29-1 and TRBJ2-3; TRBD2 aligns across 7 bases. V lost 2 bases to trimming and J lost 4 bases; unmatched junction nucleotides: 6. The germline gives CDR1 SQVTM, CDR2 ANQGSEA. The CDR3 has 14 residues. CDR3 bases: TGCAGCGTTGAATTGGCGGGAGTCTCAGATACGCAGTATTTT. Its protein product is CSVELAGVSDTQYF.

This sequence joins TRBV28 and TRBJ2-3; possible D gene TRBD2, 5 bases. Germline CDR1 and CDR2: MDHEN and SYDVKM. The CDR3 length is 14 residues. Deletions cut 7 bases from V and 4 bases from J, with 15 bases between. CDR3 amino acids: CASIKAVGADTQYF. CDR3 in DNA: TGTGCCAGCATAAAAGCGGTTGGCGCAGATACGCAGTATTTT.

The chain employs TRBV5-4 and TRBJ1-1, with 7 bases matching TRBD1. CDR3 length equals 13 residues. The germline CDR1 and CDR2 sequences are SGHNT and YYREEE (reference sequence). V was pared by 4 bases and J by 3 bases, with 3 bases of the junction left unmatched. The CDR3 spells CASSRDSYTEAFF. The CDR3 DNA is TGTGCCAGCAGCCGGGACAGTTACACTGAAGCTTTCTTT.

V and J are TRBV5-1 and TRBJ2-6; 7 positions agree with TRBD2. CDR3 size: 17 residues. CDR1 SGHRS and CDR2 YFSETQ come from the germline V gene. V dropped 0 bases and J dropped 2; count of bases not matched to a gene: 5. The CDR3 nucleotides are TGCGCCAGCAGCTTGGCCTGGGGAGGGGCTGGGGCCAACGTCCTGACTTTC. Protein product: CASSLAWGGAGANVLTF.

The chain uses TRBV18 and TRBJ1-1, with D maybe TRBD1 (5 bases). The V end was cut by 5 bases, the J end by 3 bases, with 13 bases between. The CDR3 loop spans 14 amino acids. Germline V CDR1 and CDR2: KGHSH, LQKENI. The chain's CDR3 is CASSSGWGDTEAFF. As DNA, the CDR3 is TGTGCCAGCTCATCGGGGTGGGGGGACACTGAAGCTTTCTTT.